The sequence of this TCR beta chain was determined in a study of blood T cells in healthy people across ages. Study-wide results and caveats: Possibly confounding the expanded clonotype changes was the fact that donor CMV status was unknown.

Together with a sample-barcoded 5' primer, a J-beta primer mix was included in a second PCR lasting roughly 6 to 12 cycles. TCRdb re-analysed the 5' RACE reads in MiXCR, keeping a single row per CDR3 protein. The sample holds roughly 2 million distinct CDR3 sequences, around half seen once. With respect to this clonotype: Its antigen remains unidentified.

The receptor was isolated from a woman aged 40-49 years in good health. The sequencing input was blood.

CDR3 coding DNA: TGTGCCAGCAGCTCCTACCTAGGGACAGATACGCAGTATTTT. It encodes CASSSYLGTDTQYF. The chain carries TRBV7-2 and TRBJ2-3; D unresolved. CDR1 is SGHTA, CDR2 FQGNSA, per germline. The CDR3 runs 14 residues. The V and J ends lost 4 bases and 3 bases respectively, with 11 bases between them.